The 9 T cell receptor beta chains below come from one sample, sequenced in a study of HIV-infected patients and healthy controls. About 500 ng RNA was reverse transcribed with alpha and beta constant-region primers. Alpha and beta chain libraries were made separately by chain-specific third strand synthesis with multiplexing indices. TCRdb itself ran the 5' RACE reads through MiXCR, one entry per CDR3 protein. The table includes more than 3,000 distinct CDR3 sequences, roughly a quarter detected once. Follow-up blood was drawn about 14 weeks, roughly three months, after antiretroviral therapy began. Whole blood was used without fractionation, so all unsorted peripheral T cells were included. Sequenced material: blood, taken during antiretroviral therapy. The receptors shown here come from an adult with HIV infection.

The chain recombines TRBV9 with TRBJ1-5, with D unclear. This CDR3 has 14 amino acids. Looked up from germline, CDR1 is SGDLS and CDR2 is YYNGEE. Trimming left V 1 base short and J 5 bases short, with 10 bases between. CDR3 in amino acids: CASSVSGSHQPQHF. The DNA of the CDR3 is TGTGCCAGCAGCGTATCGGGCAGCCATCAGCCCCAGCATTTT.

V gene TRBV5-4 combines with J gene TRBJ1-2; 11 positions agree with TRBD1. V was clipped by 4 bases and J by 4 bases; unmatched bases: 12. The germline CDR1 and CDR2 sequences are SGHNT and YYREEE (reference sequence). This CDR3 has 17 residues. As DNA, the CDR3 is TGTGCCAGCAGCCCCCAGGGGACAGGGGGATCTGGCTATGGCTACACCTTC. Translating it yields CASSPQGTGGSGYGYTF.

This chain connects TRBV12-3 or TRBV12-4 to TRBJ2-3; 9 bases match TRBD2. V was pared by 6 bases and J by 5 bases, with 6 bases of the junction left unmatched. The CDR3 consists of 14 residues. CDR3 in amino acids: CASRGLAWVDTQYF. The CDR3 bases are TGTGCCAGCAGAGGACTAGCGTGGGTAGATACGCAGTATTTT.

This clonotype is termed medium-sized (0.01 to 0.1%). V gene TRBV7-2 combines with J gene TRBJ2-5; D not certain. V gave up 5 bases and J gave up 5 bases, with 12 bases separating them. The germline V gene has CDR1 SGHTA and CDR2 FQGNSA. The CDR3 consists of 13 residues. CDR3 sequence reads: CASSPWIGETQYF. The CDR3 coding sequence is TGTGCCAGCAGCCCCTGGATTGGGGAGACCCAGTACTTC.

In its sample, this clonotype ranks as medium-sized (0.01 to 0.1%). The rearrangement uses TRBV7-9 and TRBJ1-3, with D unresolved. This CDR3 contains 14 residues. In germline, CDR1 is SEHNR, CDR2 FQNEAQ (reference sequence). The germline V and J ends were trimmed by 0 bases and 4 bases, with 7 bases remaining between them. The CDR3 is CASSLAPQGNTIYF. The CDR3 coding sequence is TGTGCCAGCAGCTTAGCGCCCCAAGGAAACACCATATATTTT.

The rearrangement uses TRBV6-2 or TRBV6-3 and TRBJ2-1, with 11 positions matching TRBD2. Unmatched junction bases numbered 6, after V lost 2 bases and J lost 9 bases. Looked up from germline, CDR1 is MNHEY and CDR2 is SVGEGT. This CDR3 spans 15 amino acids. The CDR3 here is CASSYGASGGSEQFF. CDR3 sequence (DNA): TGTGCCAGCAGTTACGGCGCTAGCGGGGGGTCTGAGCAGTTCTTC.

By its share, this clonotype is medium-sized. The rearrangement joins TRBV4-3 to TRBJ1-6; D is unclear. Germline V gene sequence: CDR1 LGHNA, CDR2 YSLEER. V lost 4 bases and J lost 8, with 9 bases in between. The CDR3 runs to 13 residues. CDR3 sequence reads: CASSPHSDSPLHF. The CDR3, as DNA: TGCGCCAGCAGCCCCCACAGCGATTCACCCCTCCACTTT.

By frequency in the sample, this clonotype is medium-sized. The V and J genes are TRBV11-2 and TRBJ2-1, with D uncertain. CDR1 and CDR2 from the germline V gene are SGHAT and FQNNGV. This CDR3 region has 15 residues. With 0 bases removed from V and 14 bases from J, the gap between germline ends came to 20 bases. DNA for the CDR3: TGTGCCAGCAGCTTAGATACCCGACTCGCTCAGGAAGAGTTCTTC. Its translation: CASSLDTRLAQEEFF.

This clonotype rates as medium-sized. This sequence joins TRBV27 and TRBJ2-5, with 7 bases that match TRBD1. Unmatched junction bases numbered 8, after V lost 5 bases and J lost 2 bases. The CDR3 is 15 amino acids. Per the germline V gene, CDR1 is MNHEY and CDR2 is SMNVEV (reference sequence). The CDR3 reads CASSLTPGQQETQYF. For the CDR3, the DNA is TGTGCCAGCAGTCTGACCCCGGGACAGCAAGAGACCCAGTACTTC.